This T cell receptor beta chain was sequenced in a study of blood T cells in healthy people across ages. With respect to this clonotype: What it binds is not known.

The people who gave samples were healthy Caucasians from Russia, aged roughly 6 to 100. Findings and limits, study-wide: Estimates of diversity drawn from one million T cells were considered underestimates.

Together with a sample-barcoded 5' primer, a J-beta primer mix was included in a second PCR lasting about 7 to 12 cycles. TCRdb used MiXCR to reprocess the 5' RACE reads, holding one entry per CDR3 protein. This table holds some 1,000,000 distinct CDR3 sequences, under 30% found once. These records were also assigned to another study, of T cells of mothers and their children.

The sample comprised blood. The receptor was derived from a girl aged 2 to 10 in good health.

CDR3 sequence reads: CASSYSGDIGYGYTF. The CDR3 DNA reads TGTGCCAGCAGTTACTCGGGGGATATTGGCTATGGCTACACCTTC. The chain has TRBV6-5 and TRBJ1-2, with D possibly being TRBD1 (5 bases). Between the trimmed V and J ends, which lost 0 bases and 4 bases, there was a span of 12 bases. The CDR3 runs 15 residues. Looked up from germline, CDR1 is MNHEY and CDR2 is SVGAGI.